The present entry profiles one TCR beta chain with its context. As yet, its antigen is unknown. These data are taken from a study of human versus mouse CDR3 diversity and MHC coevolution. The wider study: The immunoSEQ assay reportedly detects one in 200,000 T cells. Samples had between roughly 5.5 x 10^6 and 1.6 x 10^7 valid reads.

The germline V gene has CDR1 SGHDT and CDR2 YYEEEE. CDR3 length equals 16 residues. V lost 1 base to trimming and J lost 4 bases, with 17 bases between them. General study findings and limits: About 1.7 million TCR beta clonotypes were estimated for humans, the largest repertoire.

Clones were sequenced by immunoSEQ multiplex PCR, and TCRdb holds only the in-frame ones, with some missing. The sample contains tens of thousands of clones, over 90% of which appear only once. V gene TRBV5-6 combines with J gene TRBJ2-5; D is possibly TRBD1 (8 bases). The clonotype comes from a person in their sixties in good health. Sequencing used naive CD4+ T cells from blood. Subset in this sample: CD45RO-negative CD62L-positive naive CD4 T cells. Here the CDR3 reads CASSLLGQGGTETQYF. For the CDR3, the DNA is TGTGCCAGCAGCTTGTTAGGACAGGGAGGGACAGAGACCCAGTACTTC.